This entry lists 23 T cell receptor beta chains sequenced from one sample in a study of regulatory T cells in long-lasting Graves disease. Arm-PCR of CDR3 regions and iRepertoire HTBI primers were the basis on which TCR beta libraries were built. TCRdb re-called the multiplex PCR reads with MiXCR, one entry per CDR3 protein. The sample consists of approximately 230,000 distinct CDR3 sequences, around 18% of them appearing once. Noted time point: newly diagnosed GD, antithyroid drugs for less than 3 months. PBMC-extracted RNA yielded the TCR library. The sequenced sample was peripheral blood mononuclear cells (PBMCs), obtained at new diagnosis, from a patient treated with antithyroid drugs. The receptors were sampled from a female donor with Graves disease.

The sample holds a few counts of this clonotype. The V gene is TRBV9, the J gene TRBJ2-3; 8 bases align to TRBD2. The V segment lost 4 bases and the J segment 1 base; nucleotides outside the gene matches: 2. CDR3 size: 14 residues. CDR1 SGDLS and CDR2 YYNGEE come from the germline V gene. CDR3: CASSTGGGTDTQYF. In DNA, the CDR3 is TGTGCCAGCAGCACGGGGGGGGGCACAGATACGCAGTATTTT.

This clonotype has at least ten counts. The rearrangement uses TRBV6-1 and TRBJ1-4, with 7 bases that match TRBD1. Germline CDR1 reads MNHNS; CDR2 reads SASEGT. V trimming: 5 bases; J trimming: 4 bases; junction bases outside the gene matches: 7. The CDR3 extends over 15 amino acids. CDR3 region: CASSSPTGSNEKLFF. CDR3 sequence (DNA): TGTGCCAGCAGTAGCCCGACAGGGAGTAATGAAAAACTGTTTTTT.

Here the CDR3 reads CASSPGGMTGHGYTF. CDR3 DNA: TGTGCCAGCAGCCCCGGGGGGATGACAGGCCATGGCTACACCTTC. The gene calls are TRBV7-4 and TRBJ1-2; a weak D match, TRBD1 (6 bases). Trimming stripped 5 bases from V and 6 bases from J, with 19 bases between. The germline V gene encodes CDR1 SGHVT and CDR2 SQSDAQ. The length of the CDR3 is 15 residues.

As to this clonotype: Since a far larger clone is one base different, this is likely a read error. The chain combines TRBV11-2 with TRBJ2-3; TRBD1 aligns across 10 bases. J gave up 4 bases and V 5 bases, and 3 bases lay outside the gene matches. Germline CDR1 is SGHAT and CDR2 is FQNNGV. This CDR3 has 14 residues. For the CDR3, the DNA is TGTGCCAGCAGCGGGACAGGGGTCGCAGATACGCAGTATTTT. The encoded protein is CASSGTGVADTQYF.

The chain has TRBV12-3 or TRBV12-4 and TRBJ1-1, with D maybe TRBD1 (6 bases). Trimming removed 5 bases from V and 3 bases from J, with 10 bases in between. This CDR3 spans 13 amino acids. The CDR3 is CASSAQGYTEAFF. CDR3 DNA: TGTGCCAGCAGTGCGCAGGGGTACACTGAAGCTTTCTTT.

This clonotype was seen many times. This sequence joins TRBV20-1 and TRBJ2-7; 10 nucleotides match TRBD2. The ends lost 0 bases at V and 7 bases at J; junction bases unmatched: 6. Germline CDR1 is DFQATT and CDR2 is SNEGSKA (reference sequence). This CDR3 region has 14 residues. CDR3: CSAREAGGPYEQYF. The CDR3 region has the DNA TGCAGTGCTAGAGAAGCGGGAGGGCCGTATGAGCAGTACTTC.

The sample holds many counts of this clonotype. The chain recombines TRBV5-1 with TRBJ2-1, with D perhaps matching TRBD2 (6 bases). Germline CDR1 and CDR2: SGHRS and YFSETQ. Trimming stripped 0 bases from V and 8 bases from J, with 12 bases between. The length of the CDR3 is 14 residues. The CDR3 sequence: CASSLGQRGDEQFF. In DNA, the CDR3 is TGCGCCAGCAGCTTGGGACAACGCGGGGATGAGCAGTTCTTC.

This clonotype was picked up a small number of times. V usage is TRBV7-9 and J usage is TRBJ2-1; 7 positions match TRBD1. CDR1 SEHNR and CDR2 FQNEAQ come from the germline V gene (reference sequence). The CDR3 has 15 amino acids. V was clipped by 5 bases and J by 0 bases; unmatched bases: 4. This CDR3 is CASSDGTVSYNEQFF. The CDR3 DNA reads TGTGCCAGCAGCGACGGGACAGTCTCCTACAATGAGCAGTTCTTC. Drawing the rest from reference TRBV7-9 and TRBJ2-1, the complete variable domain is DTGVSQNPRHKITKRGQNVTFRCDPISEHNRLYWYRQTLGQGPEFLTYFQNEAQLEKSRLLSDRFSAERPKGSFSTLEIQRTEQGDSAMYLCASSDGTVSYNEQFFGPGTRLTVL.

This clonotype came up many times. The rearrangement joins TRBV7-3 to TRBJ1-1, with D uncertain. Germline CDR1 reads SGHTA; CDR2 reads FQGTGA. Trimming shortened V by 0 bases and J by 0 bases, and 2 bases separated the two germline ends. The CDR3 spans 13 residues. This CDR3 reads CASSLTVNTEAFF. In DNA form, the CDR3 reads TGTGCCAGCAGCTTAACGGTGAACACTGAAGCTTTCTTT.

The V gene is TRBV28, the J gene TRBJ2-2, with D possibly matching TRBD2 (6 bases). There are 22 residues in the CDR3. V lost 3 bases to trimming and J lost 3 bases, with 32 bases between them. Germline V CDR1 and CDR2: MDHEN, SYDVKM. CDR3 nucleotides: TGTGCCAGCAGTTTCGCCCCTTGGGGAGGTCTAGCGAGCGAAGGGGACACCGGGGAGCTGTTTTTT. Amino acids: CASSFAPWGGLASEGDTGELFF. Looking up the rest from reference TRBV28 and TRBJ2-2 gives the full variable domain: DVKVTQSSRYLVKRTGEKVFLECVQDMDHENMFWYRQDPGLGLRLIYFSYDVKMKEKGDIPEGYSVSREKKERFSLILESASTNQTSMYLCASSFAPWGGLASEGDTGELFFGEGSRLTVL.

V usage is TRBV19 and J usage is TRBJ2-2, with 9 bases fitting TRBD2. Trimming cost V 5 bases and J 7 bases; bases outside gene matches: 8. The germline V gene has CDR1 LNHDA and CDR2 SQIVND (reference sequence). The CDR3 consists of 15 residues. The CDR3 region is CASSSAGGPHGELFF. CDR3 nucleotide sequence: TGTGCCAGTAGTTCGGCGGGAGGGCCTCACGGGGAGCTGTTTTTT.

The CDR3 protein is CASSSGQGSNYGYTF. CDR3 DNA sequence: TGCGCCAGCAGCTCGGGACAGGGGTCTAACTATGGCTACACCTTC. V gene TRBV5-1 combines with J gene TRBJ1-2; 10 bases map to TRBD1. With V trimmed by 3 bases and J by 0 bases, 2 bases remained unmatched. CDR1 SGHRS and CDR2 YFSETQ come from the germline V gene. The CDR3 loop spans 15 amino acids.

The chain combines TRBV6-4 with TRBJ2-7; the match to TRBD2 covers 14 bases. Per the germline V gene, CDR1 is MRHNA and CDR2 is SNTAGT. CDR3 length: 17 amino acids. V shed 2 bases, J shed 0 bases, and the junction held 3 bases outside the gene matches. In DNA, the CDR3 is TGTGCCAGCAGTGACGGGACTAGCGGGAGCCACTCCTACGAGCAGTACTTC. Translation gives CASSDGTSGSHSYEQYF.

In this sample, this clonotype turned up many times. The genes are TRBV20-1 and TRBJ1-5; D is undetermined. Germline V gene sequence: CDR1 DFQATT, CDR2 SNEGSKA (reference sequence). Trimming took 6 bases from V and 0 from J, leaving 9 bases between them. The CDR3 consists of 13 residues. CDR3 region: CSARTDSNQPQHF. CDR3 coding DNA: TGCAGTGCCCGGACCGATAGCAATCAGCCCCAGCATTTT.

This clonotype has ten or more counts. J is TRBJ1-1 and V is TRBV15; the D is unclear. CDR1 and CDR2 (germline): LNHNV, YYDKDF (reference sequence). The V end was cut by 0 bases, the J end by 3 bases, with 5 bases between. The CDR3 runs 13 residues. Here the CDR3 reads CATSRDLDTEAFF. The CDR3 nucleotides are TGTGCCACCAGCAGAGATCTGGACACTGAAGCTTTCTTT.

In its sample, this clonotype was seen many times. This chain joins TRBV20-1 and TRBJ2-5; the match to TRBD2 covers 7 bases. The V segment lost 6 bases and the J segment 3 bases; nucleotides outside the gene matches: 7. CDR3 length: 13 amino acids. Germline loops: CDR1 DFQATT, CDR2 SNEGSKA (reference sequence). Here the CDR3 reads CSAEAGLKETQYF. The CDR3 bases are TGCAGTGCAGAAGCGGGACTCAAAGAGACCCAGTACTTC.

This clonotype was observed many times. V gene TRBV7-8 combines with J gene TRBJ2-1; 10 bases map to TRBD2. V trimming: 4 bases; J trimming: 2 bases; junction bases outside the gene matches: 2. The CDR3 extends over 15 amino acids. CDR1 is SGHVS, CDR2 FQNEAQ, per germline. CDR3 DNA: TGTGCCAGCAGCTGGACTAGCGGAGCCTACAATGAGCAGTTCTTC. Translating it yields CASSWTSGAYNEQFF.

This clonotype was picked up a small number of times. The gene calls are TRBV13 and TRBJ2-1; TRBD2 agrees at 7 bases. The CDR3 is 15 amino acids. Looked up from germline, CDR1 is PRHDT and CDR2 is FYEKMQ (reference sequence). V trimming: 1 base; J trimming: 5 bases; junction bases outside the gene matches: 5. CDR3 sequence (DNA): TGTGCCAGCAGCTTAGCTAGCGGAATGAACAATGAGCAGTTCTTC. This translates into CASSLASGMNNEQFF.

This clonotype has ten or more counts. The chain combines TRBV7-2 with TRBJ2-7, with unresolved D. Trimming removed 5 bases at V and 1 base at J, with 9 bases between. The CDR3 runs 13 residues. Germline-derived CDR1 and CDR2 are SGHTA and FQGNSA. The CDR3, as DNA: TGTGCCAGCAGCCCCTATGCGTCCTACGAGCAGTACTTC. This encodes CASSPYASYEQYF.

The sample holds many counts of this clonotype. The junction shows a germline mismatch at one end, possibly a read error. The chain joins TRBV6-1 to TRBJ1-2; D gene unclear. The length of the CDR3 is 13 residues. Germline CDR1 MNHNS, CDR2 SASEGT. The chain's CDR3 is CASSEGPWSSLPF. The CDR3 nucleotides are TGTGCCAGCAGTGAAGGACCCTGGAGCAGTTTGCCCTTC.

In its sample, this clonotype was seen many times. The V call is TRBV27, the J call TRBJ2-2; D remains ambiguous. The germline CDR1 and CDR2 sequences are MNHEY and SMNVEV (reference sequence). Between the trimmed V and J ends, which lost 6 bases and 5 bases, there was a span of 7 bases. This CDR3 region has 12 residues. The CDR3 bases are TGTGCCAGCAGGGGGTGGACCGGGGAGCTGTTTTTT. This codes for CASRGWTGELFF.

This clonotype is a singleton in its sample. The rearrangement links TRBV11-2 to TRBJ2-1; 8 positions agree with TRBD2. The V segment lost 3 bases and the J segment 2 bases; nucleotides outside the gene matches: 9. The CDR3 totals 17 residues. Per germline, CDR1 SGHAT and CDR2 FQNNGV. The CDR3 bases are TGTGCCAGCAGCTTGGATTATGTACTAGCGGCCTACAATGAGCAGTTCTTC. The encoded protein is CASSLDYVLAAYNEQFF.

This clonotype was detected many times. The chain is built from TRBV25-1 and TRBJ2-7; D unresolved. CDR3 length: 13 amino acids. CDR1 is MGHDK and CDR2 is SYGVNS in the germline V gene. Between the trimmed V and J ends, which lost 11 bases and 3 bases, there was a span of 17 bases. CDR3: CAVPGSGDYEQYF. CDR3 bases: TGTGCCGTCCCCGGCTCAGGCGACTACGAGCAGTACTTC.